The sequence of this T cell receptor (beta chain) was determined in a study of human T cells and chemical hapten exposure. Background on the study: Cases of alopecia areata, totalis or universalis occurred in a predominantly female patient group.

The length of the CDR3 is 15 residues. V trimming: 0 bases; J trimming: 10 bases; junction bases outside the gene matches: 10. Germline assignment: CDR1 MGHRA and CDR2 YSYEKL. The time point is: patch test 2, 6 weeks after DPC sensitization. Treatment meaning: therapeutic diphenylcyclopropenone sensitization with weekly scalp DPC. Each patch-test visit's blood sample preceded patch application. This clonotype was observed at least ten times. As yet, its antigen is unknown. The library tagged each cDNA molecule with unique molecular identifiers. TCRdb passed the RACE reads through MiXCR, listing each CDR3 protein once. This sample has about 69,000 distinct CDR3 sequences, with 9% to 12% found just once. General observations from the study: Controls formed significantly fewer large CDR3 similarity clusters than expanded TCRs did.

Material: whole blood, obtained in connection with sensitization to the hapten diphenylcyclopropenone (DPC). The chain links TRBV4-1 to TRBJ1-1, with TRBD1 matching over 8 bases. The source is a woman between 45 and 60 years old with alopecia areata. Some clones in this sample may be carry-over from other donors' samples. The CDR3 is CASSQDRGQGAGAFF. CDR3 nucleotide sequence: TGCGCCAGCAGCCAAGATCGCGGGCAGGGGGCCGGAGCTTTCTTT.